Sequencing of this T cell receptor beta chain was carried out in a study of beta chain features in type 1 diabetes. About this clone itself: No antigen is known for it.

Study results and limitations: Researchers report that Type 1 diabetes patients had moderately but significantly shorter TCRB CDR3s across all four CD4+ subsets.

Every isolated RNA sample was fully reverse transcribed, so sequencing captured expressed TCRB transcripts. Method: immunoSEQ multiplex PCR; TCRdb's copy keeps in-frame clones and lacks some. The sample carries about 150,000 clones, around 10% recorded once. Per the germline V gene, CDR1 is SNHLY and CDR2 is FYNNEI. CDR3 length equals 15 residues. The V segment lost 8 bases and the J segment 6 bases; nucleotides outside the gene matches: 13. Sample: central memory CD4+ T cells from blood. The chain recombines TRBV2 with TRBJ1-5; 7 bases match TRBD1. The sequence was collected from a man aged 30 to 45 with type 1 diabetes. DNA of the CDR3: TGTGCCAGCGGCCTTGGGTACAGGGGATCTCAGCCCCAGCATTTT. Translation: CASGLGYRGSQPQHF.